The sequence of this T cell receptor (beta chain) was determined in a study of cytomegalovirus exposure and HLA in healthy donors. Notes on this clone: Its antigen remains unknown.

The germline gives CDR1 SGHTA, CDR2 FQGTGA. CDR3 length equals 15 residues. V lost 3 bases and J 4 bases, leaving 14 bases between the germline ends. The study sampled nominally healthy donors, though unrecorded immune exposures were likely. Researchers ran the PCR with 60 Vbeta and 13 Jbeta primers. Authors' analysis steps: In a later analysis, roughly 11 million of 65 million to 80 million unique beta chains occurred in at least two donors. TCRdb's copy holds only in-frame clones and misses some; the assay was immunoSEQ multiplex PCR. V and J calls and clone size are given by that table; D and trimming were obtained from the DNA. Counted here are 130,000 or so clones, 61% occurring once; the ten biggest clones make up around 1.9%. Study-wide results and limits: Earlier analysis found most TCR beta V segments productive about 90% or about 30% of the time.

This TCR was recovered from a male donor in good health and CMV-seronegative. Sequencing was done on a sample of PBMCs. The chain couples TRBV7-3 to TRBJ2-3; weak D call: TRBD2 (5 bases). The CDR3 loop is CASSFSLGTADTQYF. CDR3 DNA: TGTGCCAGCAGCTTTTCACTAGGCACCGCAGATACGCAGTATTTT.